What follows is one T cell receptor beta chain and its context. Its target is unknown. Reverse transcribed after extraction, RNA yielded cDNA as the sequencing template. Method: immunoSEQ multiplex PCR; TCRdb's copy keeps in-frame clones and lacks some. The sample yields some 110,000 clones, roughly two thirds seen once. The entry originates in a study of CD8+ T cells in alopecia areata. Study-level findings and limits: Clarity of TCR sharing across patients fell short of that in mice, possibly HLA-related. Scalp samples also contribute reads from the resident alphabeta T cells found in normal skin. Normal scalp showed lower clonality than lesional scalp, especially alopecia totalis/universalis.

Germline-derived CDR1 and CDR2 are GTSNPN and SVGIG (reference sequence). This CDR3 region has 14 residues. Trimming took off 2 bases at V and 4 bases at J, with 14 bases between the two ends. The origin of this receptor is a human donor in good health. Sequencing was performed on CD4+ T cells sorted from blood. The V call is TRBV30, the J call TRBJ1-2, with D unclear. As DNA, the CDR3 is TGTGCCTGGAGTACCGGGAGTCTGGCCTATGGCTACACCTTC. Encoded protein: CAWSTGSLAYGYTF.